Described below is a single T cell receptor (beta chain) sequence and its context. In its sample, this clonotype was seen a few times. The antigen it binds to is not known. No per-base quality is available; no much larger clone lies one base away. The method behind the library was RACE. TCRdb records NextSeq 500 as the sequencer. During library preparation, unique molecular identifiers were attached to individual cDNA molecules so that TCRs could be counted in a quantitative, reproducible way. Both TCR alpha and TCR beta chains were sequenced from each blood RNA sample. Per the authors' processing: Samples had a median of roughly 100,000 TCRs, with a range from roughly 23,224 to 700,000. The Decombinator software suite was used to annotate the V, J and CDR3 of the TCR reads. For PS versus PT1 abundance plots, all samples were subsampled to the same number of TCRs (28,000). TCRs were defined as expanded if absent before sensitization and observed at least eight times at the 2-week time point. TCRdb applied fastp at Q25 and MiXCR to the public reads, then kept only in-frame beta chains. Rows with a matching CDR3 protein are joined into one entry that keeps the most common DNA and genes. It is TCRdb's table, rather than the study itself, that gives the V and J calls and clone size. The sample table lists more than 250,000 distinct CDR3 sequences, around 7.3% of them with a count of one. The ten largest clones capture 1.2% of the sample.

This entry belongs to a study of human T cells and chemical hapten exposure (dated by TCRdb to about 2021). Broadly, across the study: For sensitization, 2% DPC in acetone was applied to a roughly 2 cm by roughly 2 cm area of upper inner arm skin. Throughout the study period of 20 to 30 weeks, patients also received therapeutic DPC doses to the scalp every week. Patch tests used Finn chambers with 0.01% DPC on the upper back, scored after 6 days by International Contact Dermatitis Research Group standards. Alopecia areata with under or over 50% scalp involvement, alopecia totalis and alopecia universalis were represented in the patient cohort, which was mostly female. Libraries were pooled for sequencing, and variation in per-sample TCR yields was attributed mainly to small differences in library volumes within the pool. This study followed changes in the peripheral blood TCR repertoire in vivo during primary and secondary sensitization of alopecia patients to the hapten diphenylcyclopropenone (DPC). Blood samples were taken from patients before sensitization (week 0) and then at 2, 6 and about 24 weeks after DPC sensitization. Blood for TCR sequencing was provided by twenty-nine alopecia patients at one to four time points (pre-sensitization, 2, 6 and 24 weeks).

The germline V gene supplies CDR1 SGHTA and CDR2 FQGTGA. The junction carries 17 bases between V and J, which are trimmed by 3 bases and 2 bases respectively. The CDR3 runs 17 amino acids, cysteine and phenylalanine included. The kept DNA is CDR3 alone, 51 bases in frame from the first base. In the paper's terms, the time point label means: pre-sensitization, week 0. The treatment or condition label of this sample denotes: therapeutic diphenylcyclopropenone sensitization with weekly scalp DPC. At every patch-test visit, the blood draw took place before the patch test was put on. Eligible patients were aged 18 to 70, diagnosed with alopecia, deemed suitable for DPC therapy, and excluded if pregnant. Total RNA was isolated from unfractionated whole blood collected in Tempus Blood RNA tubes. What the study reported, not specific to this receptor: Repeated subsampling changed both the strength of the expansion versus patch-test correlation and the threshold at which the correlation became significant. DPC sensitization did not change how many TCRs were above 1 in 1000 frequency, and no evidence was found of alterations in global repertoire structure. Alopecia, a presumed autoimmune disease, was present in all patients, so the immune response of the patients might differ from that of healthy individuals. Expanded TCRs formed significantly more large CDR3 similarity clusters than pre-sensitization or healthy control sets, consistent with antigen-driven responses. The number of PT1 expanded TCRs positively correlated with patch test score, significant at thresholds 8, 16 and 32 but not 4.

Specimen: whole blood, collected in connection with sensitization to the hapten diphenylcyclopropenone (DPC). The rearrangement combines TRBV7-3 with TRBJ1-5; no D gene is confidently identified. This TCR came from a man younger than 35 with alopecia areata. Some clones in this sample may be carry-over from other donors' samples. The bases read TGTGCCAGCAGCTTCCTTACACCCAATCCTCGCAATCAGCCCCAGCATTTT. This gives the protein CASSFLTPNPRNQPQHF.